Shown below are 24 T cell receptor beta chains from a single sample sequenced in a study of T-cell reconstitution after alpha-beta-depleted transplantation in children. For TCRbeta, the library was prepared with unique molecular identifiers. A single record per CDR3 protein comes from TCRdb applying MiXCR to the PCR reads. The data show about 270,000 distinct CDR3 sequences, with about 10% seen just once and about 9.5% held by the top ten. The sequences come from PBMCs from the stem cell graft donor, collected from the stem cell graft. The receptors shown here come from a human donor who donated a stem cell graft to a child with SCID.

The sample holds a few counts of this clonotype. The rearrangement uses TRBV12-5 and TRBJ1-2; 9 nucleotides agree with TRBD1. Trimming took 4 bases from V and 4 from J; bases not matched to a gene: 4. The CDR3 loop spans 14 amino acids. CDR1 and CDR2 (germline): LGHNT, FRNRAP. In nucleotides, the CDR3 is TGTGCTAGTGGTTACACAGGGGGCATCTATGGCTACACCTTC. It codes for CASGYTGGIYGYTF.

V is TRBV6-1 and J is TRBJ2-1, with D possibly being TRBD1 or TRBD2 (5 bases each). Germline V gives CDR1 MNHNS, CDR2 SASEGT. The CDR3 has 18 residues. Trimming removed 7 bases at V and 2 bases at J, with 24 bases between. The CDR3 DNA is TGTGCCAGCACCCGGGACCGAACTCTAGGGCTGACCTACAATGAGCAGTTCTTC. Its protein product is CASTRDRTLGLTYNEQFF.

Only a few counts were recorded for this clonotype. The chain couples TRBV5-1 to TRBJ2-2; D not resolved. V was pared by 2 bases and J by 3 bases, with 5 bases between. The length of the CDR3 is 13 residues. The V gene's germline CDR1 is SGHRS and CDR2 YFSETQ. CDR3 residues: CASSFQDTGELFF. The DNA for the CDR3 is TGCGCCAGCAGCTTTCAAGACACCGGGGAGCTGTTTTTT.

This clonotype was picked up a small number of times. This chain connects TRBV12-3 or TRBV12-4 to TRBJ1-1; D is uncertain. This CDR3 contains 13 residues. Trimming left V 6 bases short and J 8 bases short, with 16 bases between. The CDR3 DNA is TGTGCCAGCAGAAACCCCCCTGCGGTGGAAGCTTTCTTT. Translated, it gives CASRNPPAVEAFF.

The CDR3 DNA is TGTGCCAGCAGCGTAGCGCTGGGACAGTCCTACGAGCAGTACTTC. It is translated as CASSVALGQSYEQYF. The chain is built from TRBV9 and TRBJ2-7, with 7 bases matching TRBD1. J was trimmed by 1 base and V by 0 bases; bases with no gene match: 4. Germline V gene data show CDR1 as SGDLS and CDR2 as YYNGEE. This CDR3 has 15 residues.

This clonotype occurred a few times. The V gene is TRBV20-1, the J gene TRBJ1-1; the D gene is possibly TRBD1 (6 bases). From germline, CDR1 is DFQATT and CDR2 SNEGSKA (reference sequence). The CDR3 covers 15 residues. Trimming cost V 6 bases and J 2 bases, with 19 bases left between them. The DNA of the CDR3 is TGCAGTGCCCCATGGGGGGCAGCCTCAAACACTGAAGCTTTCTTT. Its translation: CSAPWGAASNTEAFF.

Concerning this clonotype itself: It may be a read error: a sequence one base away is much more abundant. Given the absence of the conserved phenylalanine or tryptophan at the CDR3 end, a read error is likely. V is TRBV12-3 or TRBV12-4 and J is TRBJ2-5; 9 nucleotides match TRBD1. V lost 5 bases and J lost 4; bases outside the gene matches: 11. The CDR3 length is 16 residues. The CDR3 nucleotides are TGTGCCAGCAGTGAAGATGGGACAGGGTGGGGAGAGACCCAGTACTCC. Protein sequence: CASSEDGTGWGETQYS.

The chain has TRBV10-3 and TRBJ2-3; 9 nucleotides agree with TRBD2. The CDR3 contains 15 residues. Germline V gene lookup returns CDR1 ENHRY and CDR2 SYGVKD. The ends lost 6 bases at V and 2 bases at J; junction bases unmatched: 6. CDR3 sequence: CAISDGLANTDTQYF. The DNA for the CDR3 is TGTGCCATCAGCGACGGACTAGCGAACACAGATACGCAGTATTTT.

The chain employs TRBV20-1 and TRBJ2-1, with TRBD2 identical over 10 bases. V shed 2 bases, J shed 1 base, and the junction held 26 bases outside the gene matches. The CDR3 extends over 23 amino acids. Germline CDR1 reads DFQATT; CDR2 reads SNEGSKA (reference sequence). The CDR3 DNA is TGCAGTGCTAGATCACCCGACGGTTTTAAGGTACCCGAAGCGGGGGGGTCCTACAATGAGCAGTTCTTC. This translates into CSARSPDGFKVPEAGGSYNEQFF.

There are a few counts of this clonotype. V and J are TRBV14 and TRBJ1-1; D is unresolved. Germline assignment: CDR1 SGHDN and CDR2 FVKESK. Trimming left V 0 bases short and J 4 bases short, with 12 bases between. The CDR3 is 15 residues long. The CDR3 sequence: CASSQETRGSTEAFF. The DNA for the CDR3 is TGTGCCAGCAGCCAAGAGACCCGAGGGAGCACTGAAGCTTTCTTT.

V is TRBV12-3 or TRBV12-4 and J is TRBJ2-3; D is unclear. V lost 2 bases and J lost 5, with 11 bases in between. The CDR3 contains 14 residues. The CDR3 here is CASSLSGRRDTQYF. CDR3 bases: TGTGCCAGCAGTTTATCGGGCAGGAGAGATACGCAGTATTTT.

This chain links TRBV5-6 with TRBJ1-2; no definite D call. CDR1 and CDR2 from the germline V gene are SGHDT and YYEEEE. The CDR3 length is 12 residues. Trimming removed 0 bases at V and 5 bases at J, with 5 bases between. The CDR3 protein is CASSLAWYGYTF. In nucleotides, the CDR3 is TGTGCCAGCAGCTTGGCTTGGTATGGCTACACCTTC.

This clonotype was found a few times. The rearrangement joins TRBV12-3 or TRBV12-4 to TRBJ1-5; no definite D call. The CDR3 length is 15 residues. The V gene lost 3 bases and the J gene lost 0 bases, with 9 bases spanning the gap. This CDR3 reads CASSFQDYSNQPQHF. CDR3 sequence (DNA): TGTGCCAGCAGTTTTCAGGACTATAGCAATCAGCCCCAGCATTTT.

This rearrangement joins TRBV28 to TRBJ2-7, with 9 bases lining up with TRBD1. There are 17 residues in the CDR3. The germline V gene encodes CDR1 MDHEN and CDR2 SYDVKM. V shed 1 base and J 3 bases; nucleotides not matched to a gene: 10. The chain's CDR3 is CASSLFGGTGSVYEQYF. The CDR3 DNA sequence: TGTGCCAGCAGTTTATTCGGGGGGACAGGGTCTGTCTACGAGCAGTACTTC.

This clonotype has ten or more counts. The chain carries TRBV3-1 and TRBJ1-5, with 8 bases lining up with TRBD1. V was pared by 0 bases and J by 4 bases, with 5 bases of the junction left unmatched. The germline gives CDR1 LGHDT, CDR2 YNNKEL (reference sequence). The CDR3 loop spans 16 amino acids. The DNA for the CDR3 is TGTGCCAGCAGCCAAGAAGGGCAGGGGGCAAATCAGCCCCAGCATTTT. This codes for CASSQEGQGANQPQHF.

This clonotype has a handful of counts. The V call is TRBV9, the J call TRBJ1-1; 8 bases are shared with TRBD1. After removal of 0 bases from V and 7 bases from J, the junction contained 5 bases not matched to a gene. The CDR3 sequence is 14 residues long. Germline values: CDR1 SGDLS, CDR2 YYNGEE. CDR3 sequence (DNA): TGTGCCAGCAGCGTAGGGGGACAGGCTGTTGAAGCTTTCTTT. It translates to CASSVGGQAVEAFF.

The chain recombines TRBV7-2 with TRBJ1-3; 7 bases are shared with TRBD1. V gave up 4 bases and J gave up 4 bases; unmatched junction bases: 4. CDR1 SGHTA and CDR2 FQGNSA come from the germline V gene. The CDR3 is made up of 14 amino acids. Here the CDR3 reads CASSSQGLGNTIYF. The CDR3 DNA follows: TGTGCCAGCAGCTCACAGGGGCTAGGAAACACCATATATTTT.

This clonotype has a count of ten or more. V and J are TRBV7-8 and TRBJ1-4; D remains unclear. This CDR3 is 16 amino acids long. V lost 6 bases and J 7 bases, leaving 21 bases between the germline ends. Germline CDR1 reads SGHVS; CDR2 reads FQNEAQ. Here the CDR3 reads CASRPNAAHVGEKLFF. CDR3 DNA: TGTGCCAGCAGACCGAATGCGGCTCATGTGGGTGAAAAACTGTTTTTT.

This chain links TRBV7-2 with TRBJ2-7, with 8 bases aligning to TRBD1. The germline gives CDR1 SGHTA, CDR2 FQGNSA. V lost 5 bases to trimming and J lost 4 bases; unmatched junction nucleotides: 13. This CDR3 contains 16 residues. CDR3 coding DNA: TGTGCCAGCAGCCGTACGGGGACAGGCGGAACATACGAGCAGTACTTC. This gives the protein CASSRTGTGGTYEQYF.

This clonotype has a handful of counts. This chain joins TRBV6-5 and TRBJ2-7, with D hard to call. The CDR3 is 14 amino acids. Between the trimmed V and J ends, which lost 2 bases and 0 bases, there was a span of 8 bases. CDR1 and CDR2 (germline): MNHEY, SVGAGI. The DNA for the CDR3 is TGTGCCAGCAGTTACCGCAGATTCTCCTACGAGCAGTACTTC. This codes for CASSYRRFSYEQYF.

The table lists this clonotype with many counts. The chain is built from TRBV12-3 or TRBV12-4 and TRBJ2-7, with a weak D call TRBD1 (6 bases). V was cut by 1 base and J by 1 base, with 17 bases left in between. The CDR3 extends over 17 amino acids. The CDR3 DNA is TGTGCCAGCAGTTTAGTTGGTTTGGGGGACAAGTCCTACGAGCAGTACTTC. Residues: CASSLVGLGDKSYEQYF.

The chain recombines TRBV5-4 with TRBJ2-1; the D gene is possibly TRBD1 (5 bases). CDR1 and CDR2 from the germline V gene are SGHNT and YYREEE (reference sequence). V lost 0 bases and J lost 7, with 8 bases in between. CDR3 length equals 13 residues. Written as DNA, the CDR3 is TGTGCCAGCAGCTTGGCAGGGCAGAATGAGCAGTTCTTC. Amino acid sequence: CASSLAGQNEQFF.

This chain links TRBV6-1 with TRBJ1-1; D is perhaps TRBD1 (5 bases). V lost 8 bases and J lost 2, with 15 bases in between. Germline V gives CDR1 MNHNS, CDR2 SASEGT. The CDR3 runs 14 residues. The CDR3 region is CASGRSGSNTEAFF. The CDR3 DNA reads TGTGCCAGCGGGCGATCAGGGTCAAACACTGAAGCTTTCTTT.

The V and J genes are TRBV7-2 and TRBJ2-1, with 8 bases matching TRBD2. The CDR3 totals 17 residues. The trim removed 5 bases at V and 0 bases at J, leaving 9 bases unmatched. The V gene's germline CDR1 is SGHTA and CDR2 FQGNSA. CDR3 DNA: TGTGCCAGCAGCCCCAGCTGGGGACTAGTCTCCTACAATGAGCAGTTCTTC. The encoded protein is CASSPSWGLVSYNEQFF. Using reference TRBV7-2 and TRBJ2-1 for the parts outside the CDR3, the full variable domain is GAGVSQSPSNKVTEKGKDVELRCDPISGHTALYWYRQSLGQGLEFLIYFQGNSAPDKSGLPSDRFSAERTGGSVSTLTIQRTQQEDSAVYLCASSPSWGLVSYNEQFFGPGTRLTVL.